Listed below are T cell receptor beta chains from one sample, sequenced in a study of tumor and adjacent non-tumor tissue in lung cancer. TCRdb ran MiXCR on the multiplex PCR reads and lists one entry per CDR3 protein. Seen here are about 90,000 distinct CDR3 sequences, more than 60% observed once, and the top ten hold about 15%. The source material was lung tumor tissue. All receptors come from a man in his 70s with non-small cell lung cancer. CDR3s include the opening cysteine and the closing phenylalanine or tryptophan. Fields, in order: CDR3 protein, CDR3 DNA, D gene, J gene, V gene, clone size. The D gene is left open where the match is weak. A row's size may be missing; if present it is once, few, many or a size class.

CDR3: CANSLVRGLVTEAFF
DNA: TGTGCCAACAGCTTAGTGAGGGGGCTAGTCACTGAAGCTTTCTTT
D: TRBD1
J: TRBJ1-1
V: TRBV11-2
size: -

CDR3: CASSFLNQHQHF
DNA: TGTGCCAGCAGCTTCCTTAATCAGCACCAACATTTT
D: -
J: TRBJ1-5
V: TRBV11-3
size: -

CDR3: CASSGGQVPYEQYF
DNA: TGTGCCAGCAGTGGAGGACAGGTCCCCTACGAGCAGTACTTC
D: TRBD1
J: TRBJ2-7
V: TRBV6-1
size: many

CDR3: CSVESRDRGSYGYTF
DNA: TGCAGCGTTGAATCCCGGGACAGGGGGTCCTATGGCTACACCTTC
D: TRBD1
J: TRBJ1-2
V: TRBV29-1
size: many

CDR3: CASSQEVKTFNGQFF
DNA: TGCGCCAGTAGCCAAGAGGTCAAAACCTTCAATGGGCAGTTCTTC
D: -
J: TRBJ2-1
V: TRBV4-1
size: -

CDR3: CASSYLQGTNQPQHF
DNA: TGTGCCAGCAGTTACTTACAGGGAACCAATCAGCCCCAGCATTTT
D: -
J: TRBJ1-5
V: TRBV6-6
size: many

CDR3: CSSGWGGTDTQYF
DNA: TGCAGTTCTGGCTGGGGTGGAACAGATACGCAGTATTTT
D: -
J: TRBJ2-3
V: TRBV20-1
size: -

CDR3: CASSFYEKLFF
DNA: TGTGCCAGCAGTTTTTATGAAAAACTGTTTTTT
D: -
J: TRBJ1-4
V: TRBV28
size: many

CDR3: CASSLGTSGSHEQYF
DNA: TGTGCCAGCAGCCTTGGGACTAGCGGGAGCCACGAGCAGTACTTC
D: TRBD2
J: TRBJ2-7
V: TRBV11-2
size: many

CDR3: CASRAGGKETQYF
DNA: TGTGCCAGCAGGGCGGGGGGCAAGGAGACCCAGTACTTC
D: TRBD2
J: TRBJ2-5
V: TRBV2
size: few